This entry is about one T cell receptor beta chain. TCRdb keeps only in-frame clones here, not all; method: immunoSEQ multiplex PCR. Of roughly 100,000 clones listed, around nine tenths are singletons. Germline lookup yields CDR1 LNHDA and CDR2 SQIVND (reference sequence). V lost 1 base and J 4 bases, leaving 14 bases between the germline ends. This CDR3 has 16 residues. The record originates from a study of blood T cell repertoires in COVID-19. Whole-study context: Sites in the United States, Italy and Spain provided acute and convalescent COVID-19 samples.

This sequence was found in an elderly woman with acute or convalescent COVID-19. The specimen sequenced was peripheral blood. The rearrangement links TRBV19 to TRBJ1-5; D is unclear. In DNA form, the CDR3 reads TGTGCCAGTAGTATAGGTGGCCAGACTCTTAATCAGCCCCAGCATTTT. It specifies CASSIGGQTLNQPQHF.